This TCR beta chain comes out of a study of patients and donors after allogeneic stem cell transplantation (dated by TCRdb to 2020 to 2021). The library relied on RT-PCR. The reads were generated on a NextSeq 550. In-frame beta chains were kept once TCRdb had trimmed the public reads at Q25 with fastp and called clones with MiXCR. Each record represents a unique CDR3 protein, reported with the most common genes and DNA among its rows. Present in this sample are some 880,000 distinct CDR3 sequences, over 15% of which were seen just once. The ten largest account for around 6% of the sample. As to this clonotype: Its binding antigen is unknown. No base quality values were provided; no much bigger clone lies one nucleotide off.

V loses 2 bases of germline sequence and J loses 7 bases, and the interval between the two ends is 9 bases. Including the terminal cysteine and phenylalanine, the CDR3 comprises 13 residues. Only the CDR3 region is kept as DNA, spanning 39 bases read in frame from base 1. The germline V gene gives CDR1 as SNHLY and CDR2 as FYNNEI. The chain is made from TRBV2 and TRBJ1-5, with no reliable assignment of the D segment. Sequenced sample: blood, either unsorted or a sorted T cell fraction (not recorded which). This sequence was found in a human donor who was either an allogeneic HSCT recipient or a stem cell or donor lymphocyte infusion donor (not recorded which). It is not recorded whose cells these are; they may come from a transplant donor. The DNA sequence follows: TGTGCCAGCAGTGAAACGGGGAGCCAGCCCCAGCATTTT. This encodes CASSETGSQPQHF.